A single sample gave rise to the 30 T cell receptor beta chains below, sequenced in a study of blood T cells in healthy people across ages. PCR was performed a second time for about 6 to 12 cycles using a sample-barcoded 5' primer and a J-beta primer mix. Each CDR3 protein gets one entry after TCRdb re-called the 5' RACE reads with MiXCR. The repertoire holds hundreds of thousands of distinct CDR3 sequences, with more than 40% as singletons. Sequenced input: blood. These receptors were taken from a woman in her sixties in good health.

This clonotype was found a few times. The rearrangement uses TRBV20-1 and TRBJ2-5; TRBD2 matches 11 bases. This CDR3 spans 13 amino acids. The V gene's germline CDR1 is DFQATT and CDR2 SNEGSKA (reference sequence). The V and J ends lost 6 bases and 4 bases, in that order; junction bases with no gene match: 4. Here the CDR3 reads CSALAGGRETQYF. CDR3 sequence (DNA): TGCAGTGCCCTAGCGGGAGGCCGAGAGACCCAGTACTTC.

The chain combines TRBV27 with TRBJ2-7, with D uncertain. Trimming cost V 6 bases and J 4 bases, with 16 bases left between them. Germline loops: CDR1 MNHEY, CDR2 SMNVEV (reference sequence). The CDR3 is 14 amino acids. CDR3 bases: TGTGCCAGCAGCCCCACCGGTGGGGATTACGAGCAGTACTTC. Translated, it gives CASSPTGGDYEQYF.

This sequence joins TRBV12-3 or TRBV12-4 and TRBJ1-4; unclear D gene. The length of the CDR3 is 15 residues. V was cut by 4 bases and J by 0 bases, with 9 bases left in between. Written as DNA, the CDR3 is TGTGCCAGCAGTTCCAACACGGCAACTAATGAAAAACTGTTTTTT. The encoded protein is CASSSNTATNEKLFF.

This chain joins TRBV7-3 and TRBJ2-7, with D unclear. Looked up from germline, CDR1 is SGHTA and CDR2 is FQGTGA. The CDR3 has 14 amino acids. V was trimmed by 6 bases and J by 0 bases, leaving 12 bases between them. CDR3 protein: CASRKTVNSYEQYF. The CDR3 DNA sequence: TGTGCCAGCAGGAAAACAGTGAACTCCTACGAGCAGTACTTC.

The chain is built from TRBV20-1 and TRBJ2-5; TRBD2 matches at 11 bases. The J call may be wrong; the DNA end is better matched by TRBJ2-7. The CDR3 loop spans 16 amino acids. Per the germline V gene, CDR1 is DFQATT and CDR2 is SNEGSKA (reference sequence). The CDR3 DNA is TGCAGTGCTTCCCATCATAGCGGGAGGGCCAAGTACGAGCAGTACTTC. Protein: CSASHHSGRAKYEQYF.

The CDR3 nucleotides are TGCGCCAGCAGCCAAGATCCTGCGGGAGCCTTAAGGTACGAGCAGTACTTC. Its protein product is CASSQDPAGALRYEQYF. The rearrangement uses TRBV4-3 and TRBJ2-7; TRBD2 matches at 7 bases. Germline V gives CDR1 LGHNA, CDR2 YSLEER. The CDR3 spans 17 residues. With 0 bases clipped from V and 4 bases from J, the junction kept 12 bases outside the gene matches.

About this clonotype itself: This may arise from a read error, as a much more abundant clone is one base away. This chain links TRBV5-1 with TRBJ2-7; D is possibly TRBD1 (6 bases). Trimming shortened V by 2 bases and J by 5 bases, and 14 bases separated the two germline ends. Germline V gives CDR1 SGHRS, CDR2 YFSETQ. The CDR3 contains 14 residues. CDR3 sequence (DNA): TGCGCCAGCAGCTTTTACCAGGGGACAAACGAGCAGTACTTC. Amino acid sequence: CASSFYQGTNEQYF.

V is TRBV7-2 and J is TRBJ2-1; D is perhaps TRBD2 (6 bases). V was shortened by 1 base and J by 0 bases, with 10 bases between the two germline ends. The germline V gene has CDR1 SGHTA and CDR2 FQGNSA. The CDR3 totals 16 residues. CDR3 DNA sequence: TGTGCCAGCAGCTTAGGTCAGGGAGGCTCCTACAATGAGCAGTTCTTC. Translation: CASSLGQGGSYNEQFF.

The chain carries TRBV9 and TRBJ2-7, with TRBD2 identical over 8 bases. V gave up 0 bases and J gave up 5 bases; unmatched junction bases: 13. The germline V gene has CDR1 SGDLS and CDR2 YYNGEE. The CDR3 covers 17 residues. CDR3 coding DNA: TGTGCCAGCAGCGTAGGTGGGAGAGCGGGAGAGGTAAACGAGCAGTACTTC. Residues: CASSVGGRAGEVNEQYF.

In this sample, this clonotype turned up many times. V is TRBV5-1 and J is TRBJ2-1; unclear D gene. The V gene lost 4 bases and the J gene lost 2 bases, with 10 bases spanning the gap. The germline gives CDR1 SGHRS, CDR2 YFSETQ. The CDR3 is 14 residues long. CDR3 residues: CASSVGSAYNEQFF. The CDR3 DNA reads TGCGCCAGCAGCGTGGGCTCAGCCTACAATGAGCAGTTCTTC. Combining the CDR3 with reference TRBV5-1 and TRBJ2-1 gives the whole variable domain KAGVTQTPRYLIKTRGQQVTLSCSPISGHRSVSWYQQTPGQGLQFLFEYFSETQRNKGNFPGRFSGRQFSNSRSEMNVSTLELGDSALYLCASSVGSAYNEQFFGPGTRLTVL.

The chain employs TRBV14 and TRBJ2-2, with 14 bases that match TRBD2. Trimming at V came to 8 bases and at J to 5 bases, leaving 10 bases not matched to a gene. The germline gives CDR1 SGHDN, CDR2 FVKESK. The CDR3 length is 17 residues. The CDR3 sequence is CASRPQTSGRGTGELFF. The CDR3 DNA reads as TGTGCCAGCCGCCCCCAGACTAGCGGGAGGGGAACCGGGGAGCTGTTTTTT.

This sequence joins TRBV7-2 and TRBJ2-1; 7 bases agree with TRBD2. Germline CDR1 is SGHTA and CDR2 is FQGNSA. CDR3 length equals 17 residues. V gave up 1 base and J gave up 6 bases; unmatched junction bases: 12. CDR3 DNA: TGTGCCAGCAGCTTAGTTAAGCGGACTAGAGGGGCCAATGAGCAGTTCTTC. Translating gives CASSLVKRTRGANEQFF.

The genes are TRBV28 and TRBJ1-1; perhaps TRBD1 as D (5 bases). This CDR3 comprises 11 residues. V was trimmed by 9 bases and J by 8 bases, leaving 13 bases between them. Germline CDR1 reads MDHEN; CDR2 reads SYDVKM. The CDR3 spells CASTPGGEAFF. The CDR3 coding sequence is TGTGCCAGTACTCCGGGGGGGGAAGCTTTCTTT.

As regards this clonotype: This may be a read error: a much more frequent sequence differs by one nucleotide. The J gene is TRBJ2-2, the V gene TRBV9; no reliable D call. The CDR3 is 15 residues long. Deletions cut 1 base from V and 0 bases from J, with 7 bases between. Germline loops: CDR1 SGDLS, CDR2 YYNGEE. CDR3 loop: CASSVCGTNTGELFF. In DNA, the CDR3 is TGTGCCAGCAGCGTATGTGGGACGAACACCGGGGAGCTGTTTTTT.

The rearrangement uses TRBV10-3 and TRBJ2-5; D gene unclear. The J call may not be correct, given that the DNA end is closer to TRBJ2-7. CDR1 and CDR2 (germline): ENHRY, SYGVKD. This CDR3 comprises 12 residues. The CDR3 DNA reads TGTGCCATCAGTGAGCGGGTTTACGAGCAGTACTTC. Encoded protein: CAISERVYEQYF.

J is TRBJ1-2 and V is TRBV9, with 9 nucleotides matching TRBD1. Germline assignment: CDR1 SGDLS and CDR2 YYNGEE. After removal of 1 base from V and 6 bases from J, the junction contained 4 bases not matched to a gene. This CDR3 spans 14 amino acids. The CDR3 reads CASSVRDRAHGYTF. CDR3 nucleotide sequence: TGTGCCAGCAGCGTAAGGGACAGGGCTCATGGCTACACCTTC.

The CDR3 coding sequence is TGTGCCAGCAGTCCGGGACAGGGACACACTGAAGCTTTCTTT. It specifies CASSPGQGHTEAFF. The chain couples TRBV12-3 or TRBV12-4 to TRBJ1-1; TRBD1 matches at 9 bases. The CDR3 length is 14 residues. Unmatched junction bases numbered 4, after V lost 5 bases and J lost 3 bases.

This chain uses TRBV6-5 with TRBJ2-7, with TRBD2 identical over 10 bases. The CDR3 runs to 14 residues. The germline gives CDR1 MNHEY, CDR2 SVGAGI. The junction had 1 base not matched to a gene; V was cut back by 5 bases and J by 0 bases. The CDR3 spells CASSTSGTSYEQYF. The CDR3 DNA is TGTGCCAGCAGTACTAGCGGGACCTCCTACGAGCAGTACTTC.

In this sample, this clonotype turned up once. The CDR3 coding sequence is TGTGCCAGCAGCAAAGCGATAGGGGCCTACGAGCAGTACTTC. It encodes CASSKAIGAYEQYF. The chain joins TRBV21-1 to TRBJ2-7; TRBD1, the D gene given by the table, was not confirmed from the DNA. TRBV21-1 is reported as a pseudogene. The CDR3 sequence is 14 residues long.

The chain carries TRBV7-2 and TRBJ2-4; perhaps TRBD2 as D (5 bases). This CDR3 spans 14 amino acids. The V and J ends lost 3 bases and 13 bases respectively, with 19 bases between them. Germline lookup yields CDR1 SGHTA and CDR2 FQGNSA. CDR3: CASSFRASTYKQYF. The CDR3 DNA reads TGTGCCAGCAGCTTTAGGGCTAGCACCTACAAGCAGTACTTC.

There are a few counts of this clonotype. The chain uses TRBV20-1 and TRBJ2-3; D is perhaps TRBD2 (6 bases). Germline loops: CDR1 DFQATT, CDR2 SNEGSKA (reference sequence). This CDR3 is 12 amino acids long. The CDR3 DNA reads as TGCGGAGGGTTCTTTTTAGGAGATACGCAGTATTTT. Amino acids: CGGFFLGDTQYF.

This clonotype was picked up a small number of times. This chain connects TRBV4-1 to TRBJ2-1; the match to TRBD2 covers 10 bases. The J segment lost 1 base and the V segment lost 0 bases, leaving 9 bases of the junction unmatched. The CDR3 is made up of 19 amino acids. CDR1 and CDR2 from the germline V gene are MGHRA and YSYEKL. The CDR3, as DNA: TGCGCCAGCAGCCAAGATCGGTGGACTAGCGGACGATCCTACAATGAGCAGTTCTTC. It is translated as CASSQDRWTSGRSYNEQFF.

The V call is TRBV27, the J call TRBJ2-5; 13 positions agree with TRBD2. The V gene's germline CDR1 is MNHEY and CDR2 SMNVEV (reference sequence). The CDR3 sequence is 17 residues long. Unmatched junction bases numbered 16, after V lost 4 bases and J lost 11 bases. The CDR3: CASSWTPGLAGIYEQYF. The CDR3 bases are TGTGCCAGCAGTTGGACCCCGGGACTAGCGGGAATCTATGAGCAGTACTTC.

This sequence joins TRBV10-3 and TRBJ1-2; TRBD1 aligns across 8 bases. With 2 bases clipped from V and 5 bases from J, the junction kept 7 bases outside the gene matches. CDR1 ENHRY and CDR2 SYGVKD come from the germline V gene. The CDR3 sequence is 15 residues long. This CDR3 reads CAISEGGQGNYGYTF. The CDR3 region has the DNA TGTGCCATCAGTGAGGGTGGACAGGGTAATTATGGCTACACCTTC.

This chain joins TRBV20-1 and TRBJ2-7, with D unclear. V lost 0 bases and J 7 bases, leaving 7 bases between the germline ends. This CDR3 comprises 11 residues. CDR1 is DFQATT, CDR2 SNEGSKA, per germline (reference sequence). The CDR3 bases are TGCAGTGCTAGAGAGAACACAGAGCAGTACTTC. Amino acids: CSARENTEQYF.

This clonotype has a count of ten or more. The chain recombines TRBV3-1 with TRBJ2-7; D remains unclear. Trimming removed 0 bases from V and 1 base from J, with 16 bases in between. The CDR3 covers 17 residues. Germline V gene data show CDR1 as LGHDT and CDR2 as YNNKEL (reference sequence). The CDR3 is CASSQEGRTMLSYEQYF. The DNA of the CDR3 is TGTGCCAGCAGCCAAGAAGGTAGGACCATGCTTTCCTACGAGCAGTACTTC.

This clonotype was seen only a few times. V is TRBV28 and J is TRBJ2-7; TRBD1 aligns across 10 bases. This CDR3 spans 15 amino acids. V lost 4 bases to trimming and J lost 3 bases; unmatched junction nucleotides: 6. Germline CDR1 reads MDHEN; CDR2 reads SYDVKM. CDR3 loop: CASSWPGTGDYEQYF. The DNA of the CDR3 is TGTGCCAGCAGTTGGCCCGGGACAGGGGACTACGAGCAGTACTTC.

This chain connects TRBV7-8 to TRBJ2-3; 9 bases map to TRBD1. CDR1 is SGHVS and CDR2 is FQNEAQ in the germline V gene. This CDR3 has 16 residues. After removal of 1 base from V and 4 bases from J, the junction contained 6 bases not matched to a gene. The CDR3 loop is CASSLDVTGGPDTQYF. CDR3 nucleotide sequence: TGTGCCAGCAGCTTAGATGTGACAGGGGGTCCAGATACGCAGTATTTT.

V is TRBV5-1 and J is TRBJ2-3, with 9 bases aligning to TRBD2. V lost 4 bases to trimming and J lost 6 bases; unmatched junction nucleotides: 9. CDR3 length: 15 residues. The V gene's germline CDR1 is SGHRS and CDR2 YFSETQ. The CDR3 loop reads CASSPGLAPEDTQYF. The DNA of the CDR3 is TGCGCCAGCAGCCCGGGACTAGCCCCTGAGGATACGCAGTATTTT.

V usage is TRBV9 and J usage is TRBJ2-5; D not certain. From germline, CDR1 is SGDLS and CDR2 YYNGEE. CDR3 size: 15 residues. Trimming removed 4 bases at V and 11 bases at J, with 24 bases between. The CDR3 loop is CASSPRPTVYTEQYF. The DNA of the CDR3 is TGTGCCAGCAGCCCCCGCCCGACGGTCTACACTGAGCAGTACTTC. Full variable domain (rest looked up from reference TRBV9 and TRBJ2-5): DSGVTQTPKHLITATGQRVTLRCSPRSGDLSVYWYQQSLDQGLQFLIQYYNGEERAKGNILERFSAQQFPDLHSELNLSSLELGDSALYFCASSPRPTVYTEQYFGPGTRLLVL.